Presented here are 9 T cell receptor beta chains from one specimen sequenced in a study of cytomegalovirus exposure and HLA in healthy donors. The PCR employed 60 Vbeta primers together with 13 Jbeta primers. Using immunoSEQ multiplex PCR, the repertoire was profiled, and TCRdb retains in-frame clones only, with some absent. The profile shows 130,000 or so clones, less than 10% of them singletons. Material for sequencing was PBMCs. The receptors stem from a woman between 35 and 50 years old in good health and CMV-seropositive.

This clone was detected a few times. V gene TRBV5-4 combines with J gene TRBJ2-3; perhaps TRBD2 as D (6 bases). Trimming took 7 bases from V and 6 from J, leaving 21 bases between them. This CDR3 comprises 15 residues. The germline V gene encodes CDR1 SGHNT and CDR2 YYREEE (reference sequence). CDR3 nucleotide sequence: TGTGCCAGCTCTCGTTGGGGTGCGGGGAGGGATACGCAGTATTTT. Translated: CASSRWGAGRDTQYF. Full variable domain (remainder filled in from reference TRBV5-4 and TRBJ2-3): ETGVTQSPTHLIKTRGQQVTLRCSSQSGHNTVSWYQQALGQGPQFIFQYYREEENGRGNFPPRFSGLQFPNYSSELNVNALELDDSALYLCASSRWGAGRDTQYFGPGTRLTVL.

This clone occurred a few times. The rearrangement joins TRBV6-6 to TRBJ1-2; tentatively, D is TRBD1 (6 bases). V lost 6 bases and J 6 bases, leaving 20 bases between the germline ends. From germline, CDR1 is MNHNY and CDR2 SVGAGI (reference sequence). The CDR3 contains 15 residues. CDR3 DNA: TGTGCCAGCAGCCAGGAGGACAGTGGCAGCCATGGCTACACCTTC. As protein: CASSQEDSGSHGYTF.

The V gene is TRBV10-1, the J gene TRBJ1-1; tentatively, D is TRBD1 (5 bases). V lost 2 bases and J 5 bases, leaving 12 bases between the germline ends. The CDR3 loop spans 14 amino acids. The germline CDR1 and CDR2 sequences are WNHNN and SYGVQD (reference sequence). The CDR3 coding sequence is TGCGCCAGCAGTGAGAATCAGGGTAGGACTGAAGCTTTCTTT. It translates to CASSENQGRTEAFF.

The chain links TRBV19 to TRBJ1-5, with D uncertain. Germline values: CDR1 LNHDA, CDR2 SQIVND (reference sequence). Deletions cut 6 bases from V and 3 bases from J, with 9 bases between. The CDR3 has 13 residues. CDR3: CASSHRDNQPQHF. DNA of the CDR3: TGTGCCAGTAGCCACCGGGACAATCAGCCCCAGCATTTT.

The chain joins TRBV2 to TRBJ2-2; D remains unclear. The length of the CDR3 is 14 residues. The V end was cut by 7 bases, the J end by 4 bases, with 13 bases between. Germline CDR1 reads SNHLY; CDR2 reads FYNNEI. CDR3 nucleotide sequence: TGTGCCAGCAAACCAGAAAGAATCACCGGGGAGCTGTTTTTT. Its protein product is CASKPERITGELFF.

This clone was detected a few times. The V and J genes are TRBV7-9 and TRBJ1-1, with 7 bases lining up with TRBD1. V dropped 5 bases and J dropped 11; count of bases not matched to a gene: 5. The CDR3 covers 11 residues. In germline, CDR1 is SEHNR, CDR2 FQNEAQ (reference sequence). CDR3 coding DNA: TGTGCCAGCAGCCTCAGGGGGGAGGCTTTCTTT. This codes for CASSLRGEAFF.

This clone was recorded a few times. The chain combines TRBV5-1 with TRBJ1-1; D remains unclear. This CDR3 spans 14 amino acids. Trimming pared 2 bases from V and 1 base from J, leaving 9 bases between. Germline V lookup: CDR1 SGHRS, CDR2 YFSETQ. The CDR3 loop is CASSLGQENTEAFF. In DNA, the CDR3 is TGCGCCAGCAGCTTAGGCCAGGAGAACACTGAAGCTTTCTTT.

This clone was counted between two and nine times. V is TRBV13 and J is TRBJ1-3; D gene unclear. V lost 0 bases and J lost 7, with 10 bases in between. The CDR3 length is 14 residues. Germline values: CDR1 PRHDT, CDR2 FYEKMQ (reference sequence). DNA for the CDR3: TGTGCCAGCAGCTTAGGCGCCCGAGCGAACACCATATATTTT. This gives the protein CASSLGARANTIYF.

Only a few counts were recorded for this clone. CDR3 in DNA: TGTGCCAGCAGTTACTCGAACGGGTGGAACACTGAAGCTTTCTTT. This translates into CASSYSNGWNTEAFF. V is TRBV6-6 and J is TRBJ1-1; no definite D call. The CDR3 is 15 residues long. In germline, CDR1 is MNHNY, CDR2 SVGAGI (reference sequence). The V and J ends lost 0 bases and 1 base respectively, with 9 bases between them.